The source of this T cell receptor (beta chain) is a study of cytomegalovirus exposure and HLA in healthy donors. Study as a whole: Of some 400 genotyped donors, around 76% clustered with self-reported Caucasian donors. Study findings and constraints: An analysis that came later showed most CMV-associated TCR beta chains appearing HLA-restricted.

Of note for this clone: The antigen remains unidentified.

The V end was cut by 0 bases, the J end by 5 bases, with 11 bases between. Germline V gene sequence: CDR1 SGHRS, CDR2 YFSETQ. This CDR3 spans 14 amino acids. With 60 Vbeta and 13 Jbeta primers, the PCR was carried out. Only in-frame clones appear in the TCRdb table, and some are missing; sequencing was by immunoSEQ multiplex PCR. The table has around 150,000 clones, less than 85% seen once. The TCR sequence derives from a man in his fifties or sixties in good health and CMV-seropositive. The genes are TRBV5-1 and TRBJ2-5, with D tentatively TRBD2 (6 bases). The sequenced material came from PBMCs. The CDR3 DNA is TGCGCCAGCAGCTTGGACCGGAGCGGGGAGACCCAGTACTTC. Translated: CASSLDRSGETQYF.